These T cell receptor beta chains were read from a single sample in a study of OX40 agonist ivuxolimab in advanced cancers. Clones were sequenced by immunoSEQ multiplex PCR, and TCRdb holds only the in-frame ones, with some missing. Of under 20,000 clones listed, roughly 73% are singletons. The material sequenced was CD4+ or CD8+ T cells sorted from blood, taken in a trial of the OX40 agonist ivuxolimab. The receptors were sampled from an adult with an advanced solid tumor such as melanoma, head and neck, liver or kidney cancer. CDR3s include the opening cysteine and the closing phenylalanine or tryptophan. Fields, in order: D gene, J gene, V gene, clone size, CDR3 protein, CDR3 DNA. D genes are given only for firm matches. The size entry is marked missing in some rows and otherwise reads once, few, many or a size class.

D: TRBD2
J: TRBJ2-3
V: TRBV27
size: .
CDR3: CASSPGTSGPVTDTQYF
DNA: TGTGCCAGCAGTCCCGGGACTAGCGGACCAGTCACAGATACGCAGTATTTT

D: .
J: TRBJ1-2
V: TRBV5-4
size: .
CDR3: CASSQDVVRDGYNYGYTF
DNA: TGTGCCAGCAGCCAAGACGTCGTCCGGGACGGATATAACTATGGCTACACCTTC

D: .
J: TRBJ1-4
V: TRBV29-1
size: .
CDR3: CSVFFTETNEKLFF
DNA: TGCAGCGTTTTTTTCACAGAGACAAATGAAAAACTGTTTTTT

D: .
J: TRBJ2-3
V: TRBV5-4
size: .
CDR3: CASSGGSDRTDTQYF
DNA: TGTGCCAGCAGCGGGGGGAGCGACCGCACAGATACGCAGTATTTT

D: TRBD2
J: TRBJ2-3
V: TRBV7-3
size: .
CDR3: CASSFTPPLAGGTDTQYF
DNA: TGTGCCAGCAGCTTTACCCCCCCCCTAGCGGGGGGCACAGATACGCAGTATTTT

D: .
J: TRBJ1-2
V: TRBV19
size: .
CDR3: CASSMAYNYGYTF
DNA: TGTGCCAGTAGTATGGCTTATAACTATGGCTACACCTTC

D: TRBD1
J: TRBJ1-2
V: TRBV6-6
size: few
CDR3: CAVFTSPRDRGPGYTF
DNA: TGTGCCGTTTTTACCTCCCCCCGGGACAGGGGACCTGGCTACACCTTC

D: TRBD1
J: TRBJ1-3
V: TRBV5-5
size: .
CDR3: CASSFGDRGLGNTIYF
DNA: TGTGCCAGCAGCTTCGGGGACAGGGGGCTCGGAAACACCATATATTTT

D: .
J: TRBJ2-1
V: TRBV7-8
size: .
CDR3: CASSLTPASSYNEQFF
DNA: TGTGCCAGCAGCTTGACTCCCGCTAGCTCCTACAATGAGCAGTTCTTC

D: TRBD1
J: TRBJ2-6
V: TRBV7-8
size: .
CDR3: CASSFPGGVGANVLTF
DNA: TGTGCCAGCAGCTTTCCAGGGGGCGTCGGGGCCAACGTCCTGACTTTC

D: .
J: TRBJ2-7
V: TRBV14
size: .
CDR3: CASSQGWGALYEQYF
DNA: TGTGCCAGCAGCCAAGGGTGGGGGGCTCTCTACGAGCAGTACTTC

D: .
J: TRBJ2-1
V: TRBV29-1
size: .
CDR3: CSGGVTGVNEQFF
DNA: TGCAGCGGAGGGGTGACAGGTGTCAATGAGCAGTTCTTC

D: TRBD1
J: TRBJ1-6
V: TRBV27
size: once
CDR3: CASSSTGNLGLPLHF
DNA: TGTGCCAGCAGTTCGACAGGGAACCTAGGGTTACCCCTCCACTTT

D: .
J: TRBJ2-2
V: TRBV6-5
size: .
CDR3: CASSYSFLGTGELFF
DNA: TGTGCCAGCAGTTACTCGTTTTTGGGGACCGGGGAGCTGTTTTTT

D: .
J: TRBJ2-1
V: TRBV7-9
size: .
CDR3: CASSASGSSYNEQFF
DNA: TGTGCCAGCAGCGCAAGCGGTAGCTCCTACAATGAGCAGTTCTTC

D: TRBD2
J: TRBJ2-5
V: TRBV7-6
size: once
CDR3: CASSSWTTSGRETQYF
DNA: TGTGCCAGCAGCTCGTGGACGACTAGCGGGAGGGAGACCCAGTACTTC

D: .
J: TRBJ2-1
V: TRBV7-9
size: .
CDR3: CASSRSGSGISYNEQFF
DNA: TGTGCCAGCAGCCGTTCCGGGTCGGGGATCTCCTACAATGAGCAGTTCTTC

D: TRBD1
J: TRBJ1-2
V: TRBV13
size: .
CDR3: CASSLYPRQGENGYTF
DNA: TGTGCCAGCAGCCTGTACCCTAGACAGGGAGAGAATGGCTACACCTTC

D: TRBD2
J: TRBJ2-3
V: TRBV28
size: .
CDR3: CASSLLAGGPDPTDTQYF
DNA: TGTGCCAGCAGTTTGCTAGCGGGAGGGCCAGATCCGACAGATACGCAGTATTTT

D: .
J: TRBJ1-1
V: TRBV4-1
size: .
CDR3: CASSQTTGNTEAFF
DNA: TGCGCCAGCAGCCAAACGACAGGGAACACTGAAGCTTTCTTT

D: .
J: TRBJ2-7
V: TRBV6-5
size: .
CDR3: CASSYFGTSSYEQYF
DNA: TGTGCCAGCAGTTACTTTGGGACGAGCTCCTACGAGCAGTACTTC

D: .
J: TRBJ1-2
V: TRBV9
size: .
CDR3: CASSVGQPLYGYTF
DNA: TGTGCCAGCAGCGTGGGCCAACCCCTCTATGGCTACACCTTC

D: .
J: TRBJ2-7
V: TRBV27
size: few
CDR3: CASSFLGTYEQYF
DNA: TGTGCCAGCAGTTTTTTGGGGACCTACGAGCAGTACTTC

D: .
J: TRBJ1-1
V: TRBV9
size: .
CDR3: CASSVKGGLNTEAFF
DNA: TGTGCCAGCAGCGTAAAAGGGGGGCTGAACACTGAAGCTTTCTTT

D: .
J: TRBJ2-5
V: TRBV6-6
size: .
CDR3: CASSTGTGETQYF
DNA: TGTGCCAGCAGCACAGGCACCGGGGAGACCCAGTACTTC

D: .
J: TRBJ2-7
V: TRBV5-6
size: .
CDR3: CASTSGGSRYEQYF
DNA: TGTGCCAGCACCAGTGGGGGAAGTCGGTACGAGCAGTACTTC

D: TRBD1
J: TRBJ1-1
V: TRBV9
size: .
CDR3: CASSPYPGTDTEAFF
DNA: TGTGCCAGCAGCCCCTACCCCGGGACAGACACTGAAGCTTTCTTT

D: TRBD2
J: TRBJ2-3
V: TRBV7-3
size: .
CDR3: CASSEGLAGAGDTQYF
DNA: TGTGCCAGCAGCGAGGGACTAGCGGGGGCCGGAGATACGCAGTATTTT

D: .
J: TRBJ2-3
V: TRBV15
size: .
CDR3: CATSRALDLDTQYF
DNA: TGTGCCACCAGCAGAGCCCTAGATCTGGATACGCAGTATTTT